This T cell receptor beta chain was documented in a study of blood T cell repertoires in COVID-19. Overall study: The samples span acute and convalescent COVID-19 from the United States, Italy and Spain. From T cells, B-cell-depleted T cells, or PBMCs came the material, which was cDNA or gDNA.

Authors' analysis steps: Estimated nucleated cell counts came from reference gene primer amplification. Here immunoSEQ multiplex PCR was the method, and the copy in TCRdb shows in-frame clones only, minus some. V and J calls and clone size are copied from that table; D and trimming were computed from the DNA. The sample records 260,000 or so clones, over 75% being singletons. The CDR3 length is 18 residues. The sequence derives from a human donor in a cohort sampled during active COVID-19. The V gene is TRBV12-2, the J gene TRBJ2-5; the D call in the table, TRBD2, was not verified against the DNA. TRBV12-2 is a listed pseudogene. The specimen was peripheral blood. The CDR3: CASRLVGDLAGGKETQYF. In DNA, the CDR3 is TGTGCAAGTCGCTTAGTAGGGGACCTAGCGGGCGGTAAAGAGACCCAGTACTTC.